Included here is one TCR beta chain sequence, with context. This sample is drawn from a study of CD8 T cells in Susac syndrome. The RNA input was roughly 0.45 to 1 ug, and it was reverse transcribed with random hexamers. The immunoSEQ assay covered 54 Vbeta and 13 Jbeta segments for CDR3. TCRdb re-called the immunoSEQ multiplex PCR reads through MiXCR, storing one row per CDR3 protein. Of around 270,000 distinct CDR3 sequences listed, approximately 91% are singletons. The CDR3 spans 13 residues. Germline V gene data show CDR1 as SGHVS and CDR2 as FNYEAQ. The V end lost 5 bases, the J end lost 3 bases, and 7 bases lay between the germline ends. Sequencing of TCR beta drew on CD8+ and CD4+ T cells from blood.

V is TRBV7-6 and J is TRBJ2-2; D gene ambiguous. Material for sequencing was CD8+ T cells from PBMCs. This clonotype was sampled from a human donor with multiple sclerosis. The CDR3 DNA follows: TGTGCCAGCAGCCCGACCCACACCGGGGAGCTGTTTTTT. Translation gives CASSPTHTGELFF.